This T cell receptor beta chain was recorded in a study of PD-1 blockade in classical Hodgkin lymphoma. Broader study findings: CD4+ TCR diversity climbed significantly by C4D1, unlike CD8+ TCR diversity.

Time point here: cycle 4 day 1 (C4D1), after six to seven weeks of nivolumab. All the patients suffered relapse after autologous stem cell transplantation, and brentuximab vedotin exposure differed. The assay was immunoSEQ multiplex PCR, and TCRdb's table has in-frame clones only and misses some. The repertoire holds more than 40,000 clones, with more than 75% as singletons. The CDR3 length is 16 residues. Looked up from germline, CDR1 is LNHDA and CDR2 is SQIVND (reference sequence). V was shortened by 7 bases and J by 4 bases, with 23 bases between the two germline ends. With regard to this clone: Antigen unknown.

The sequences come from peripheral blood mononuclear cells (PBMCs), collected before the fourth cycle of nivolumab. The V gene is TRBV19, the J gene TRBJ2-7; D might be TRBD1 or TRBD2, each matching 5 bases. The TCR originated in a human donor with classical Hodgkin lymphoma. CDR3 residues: CASTFSGHRRRYEQYF. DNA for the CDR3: TGTGCCAGTACCTTCTCGGGGCACAGGCGGCGGTACGAGCAGTACTTC. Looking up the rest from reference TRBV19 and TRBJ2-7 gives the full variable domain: DGGITQSPKYLFRKEGQNVTLSCEQNLNHDAMYWYRQDPGQGLRLIYYSQIVNDFQKGDIAEGYSVSREKKESFPLTVTSAQKNPTAFYLCASTFSGHRRRYEQYFGPGTRLTVT.